This entry lists 3 T cell receptor beta chains sequenced from one sample in a study of cytomegalovirus exposure and HLA in healthy donors. With 60 Vbeta and 13 Jbeta primers, the PCR was carried out. Sequencing used immunoSEQ multiplex PCR; TCRdb keeps in-frame clones, though not all of them. This table holds around 150,000 clones, roughly 74% found once. The material sequenced was PBMCs. The receptors shown here come from a woman between 40 and 55 years old in good health and CMV-seropositive.

CDR3 amino acids: CASRRGGDRLSYEQYF. Here the CDR3 DNA reads TGTGCCAGCAGGAGGGGGGGCGACCGACTCAGCTACGAGCAGTACTTC. The chain combines TRBV6-4 with TRBJ2-5, with D perhaps TRBD2 (7 bases). The DNA matches TRBJ2-7 better at its end, which makes the J call doubtful. Germline V gene sequence: CDR1 MRHNA, CDR2 SNTAGT. The CDR3 is 16 amino acids.

This clone was detected only a few times. The chain links TRBV27 to TRBJ2-7; 7 bases match TRBD2. Germline V gene lookup returns CDR1 MNHEY and CDR2 SMNVEV (reference sequence). The CDR3 covers 15 residues. V dropped 6 bases and J dropped 7; count of bases not matched to a gene: 15. The CDR3 sequence is CASRPGRAAGWEQYF. Here the CDR3 DNA reads TGTGCCAGCAGGCCAGGGAGGGCGGCGGGGTGGGAGCAGTACTTC.

The chain links TRBV6-1 to TRBJ2-2; 8 positions match TRBD2. Germline V gives CDR1 MNHNS, CDR2 SASEGT. The CDR3 consists of 14 residues. J was trimmed by 10 bases and V by 6 bases; bases with no gene match: 10. The CDR3, as DNA: TGTGCCAGCAGCTTTCAAAGCGGGAGCGAGGAGCTGTTTTTT. This translates into CASSFQSGSEELFF.